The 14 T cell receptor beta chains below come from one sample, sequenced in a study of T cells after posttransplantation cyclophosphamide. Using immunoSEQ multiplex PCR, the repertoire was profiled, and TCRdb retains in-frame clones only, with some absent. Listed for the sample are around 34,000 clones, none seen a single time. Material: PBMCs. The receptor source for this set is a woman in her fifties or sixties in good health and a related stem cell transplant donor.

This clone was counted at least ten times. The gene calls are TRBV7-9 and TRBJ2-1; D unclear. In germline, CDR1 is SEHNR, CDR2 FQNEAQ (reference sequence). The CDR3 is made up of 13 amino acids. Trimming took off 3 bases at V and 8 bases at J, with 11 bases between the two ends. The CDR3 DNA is TGTGCCAGCAGCTTGAAAAGGTTTGATGAGCAGTTCTTC. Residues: CASSLKRFDEQFF. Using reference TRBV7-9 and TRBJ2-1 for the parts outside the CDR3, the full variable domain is DTGVSQNPRHKITKRGQNVTFRCDPISEHNRLYWYRQTLGQGPEFLTYFQNEAQLEKSRLLSDRFSAERPKGSFSTLEIQRTEQGDSAMYLCASSLKRFDEQFFGPGTRLTVL.

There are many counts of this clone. CDR3 DNA: TGTGCCAGCAGCCCGGTACGCACCGGGGAGCTGTTTTTT. Encoded protein: CASSPVRTGELFF. V is TRBV6-5 and J is TRBJ2-2; D not resolved. The CDR3 runs 13 residues. The germline gives CDR1 MNHEY, CDR2 SVGAGI. Trimming took 6 bases from V and 4 from J, leaving 9 bases between them.

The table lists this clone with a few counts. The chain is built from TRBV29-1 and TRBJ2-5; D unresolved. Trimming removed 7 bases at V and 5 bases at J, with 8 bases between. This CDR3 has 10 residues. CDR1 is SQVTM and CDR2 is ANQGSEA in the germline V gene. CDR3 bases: TGCAGCGGCGGAGACGAGACCCAGTACTTC. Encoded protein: CSGGDETQYF.

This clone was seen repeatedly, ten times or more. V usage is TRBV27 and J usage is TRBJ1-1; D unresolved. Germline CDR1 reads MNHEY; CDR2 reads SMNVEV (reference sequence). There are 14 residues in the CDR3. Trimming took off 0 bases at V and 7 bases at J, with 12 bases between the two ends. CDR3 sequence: CASSLSRAGIEAFF. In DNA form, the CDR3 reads TGTGCCAGCAGTTTATCCCGCGCGGGGATTGAAGCTTTCTTT.

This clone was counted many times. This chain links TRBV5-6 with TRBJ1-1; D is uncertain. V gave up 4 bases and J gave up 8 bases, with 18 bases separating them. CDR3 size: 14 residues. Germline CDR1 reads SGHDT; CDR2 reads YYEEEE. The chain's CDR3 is CASSQVDTLGEAFF. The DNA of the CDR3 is TGTGCCAGCAGCCAAGTAGACACTCTCGGAGAAGCTTTCTTT. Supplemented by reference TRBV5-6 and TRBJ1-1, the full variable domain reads DAGVTQSPTHLIKTRGQQVTLRCSPKSGHDTVSWYQQALGQGPQFIFQYYEEEERQRGNFPDRFSGHQFPNYSSELNVNALLLGDSALYLCASSQVDTLGEAFFGQGTRLTVV.

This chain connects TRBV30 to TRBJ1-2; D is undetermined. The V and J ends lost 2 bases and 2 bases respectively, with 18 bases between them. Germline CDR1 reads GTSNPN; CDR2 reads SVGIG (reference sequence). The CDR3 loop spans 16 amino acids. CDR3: CAWSLATHGRNYGYTF. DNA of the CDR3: TGTGCCTGGAGTTTGGCCACCCATGGCAGGAACTATGGCTACACCTTC.

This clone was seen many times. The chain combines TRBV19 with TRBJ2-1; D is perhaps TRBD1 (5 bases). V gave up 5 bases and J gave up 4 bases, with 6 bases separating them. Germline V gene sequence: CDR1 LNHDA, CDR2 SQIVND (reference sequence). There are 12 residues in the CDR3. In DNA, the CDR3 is TGTGCCAGTAGTTCAGGGTACAATGAGCAGTTCTTC. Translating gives CASSSGYNEQFF. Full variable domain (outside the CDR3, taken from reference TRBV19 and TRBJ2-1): DGGITQSPKYLFRKEGQNVTLSCEQNLNHDAMYWYRQDPGQGLRLIYYSQIVNDFQKGDIAEGYSVSREKKESFPLTVTSAQKNPTAFYLCASSSGYNEQFFGPGTRLTVL.

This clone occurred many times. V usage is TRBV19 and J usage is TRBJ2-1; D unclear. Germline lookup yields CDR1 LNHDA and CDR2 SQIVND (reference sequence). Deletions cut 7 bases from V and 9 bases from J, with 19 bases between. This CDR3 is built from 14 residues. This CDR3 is CASTPTGGHSEQFF. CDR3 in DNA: TGTGCCAGTACTCCAACCGGTGGGCACAGTGAGCAGTTCTTC.

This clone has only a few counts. CDR3 coding DNA: TGTGCCAGCAGCTTAGAGGTAGCGGGGGTGCTATCGGATACGCAGTATTTT. This codes for CASSLEVAGVLSDTQYF. J is TRBJ2-3 and V is TRBV7-2; 9 bases match TRBD2. After removal of 1 base from V and 6 bases from J, the junction contained 11 bases not matched to a gene. The germline gives CDR1 SGHTA, CDR2 FQGNSA. There are 17 residues in the CDR3.

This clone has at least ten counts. CDR3 DNA sequence: TGTGCCAGCAGCCCGGGTCGCGGTTCGGGAAACACCATATATTTT. Its translation is CASSPGRGSGNTIYF. The chain couples TRBV7-8 to TRBJ1-3, with no clear D. The CDR3 is made up of 15 amino acids. From germline, CDR1 is SGHVS and CDR2 FQNEAQ. With 5 bases removed from V and 4 bases from J, the gap between germline ends came to 15 bases.

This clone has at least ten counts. The CDR3 sequence is CAIWPGTGTYEQYF. The CDR3, as DNA: TGTGCCATCTGGCCCGGGACAGGCACCTACGAGCAGTACTTC. V and J are TRBV10-3 and TRBJ2-7; 8 bases map to TRBD1. The junction had 8 bases not matched to a gene; V was cut back by 8 bases and J by 2 bases. This CDR3 comprises 14 residues. From germline, CDR1 is ENHRY and CDR2 SYGVKD.

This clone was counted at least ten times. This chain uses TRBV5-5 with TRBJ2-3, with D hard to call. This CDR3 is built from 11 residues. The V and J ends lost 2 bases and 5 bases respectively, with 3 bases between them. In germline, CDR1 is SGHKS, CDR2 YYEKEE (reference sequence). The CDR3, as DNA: TGTGCCAGCAGCTTAGGAGATACGCAGTATTTT. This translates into CASSLGDTQYF.

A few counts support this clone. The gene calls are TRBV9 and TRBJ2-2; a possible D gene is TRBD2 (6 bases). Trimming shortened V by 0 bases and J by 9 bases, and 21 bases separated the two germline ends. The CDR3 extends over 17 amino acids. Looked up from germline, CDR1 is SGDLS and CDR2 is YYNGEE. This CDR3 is CASSVAWGGAGNRELFF. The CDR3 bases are TGTGCCAGCAGCGTAGCTTGGGGCGGGGCGGGAAACCGGGAGCTGTTTTTT.

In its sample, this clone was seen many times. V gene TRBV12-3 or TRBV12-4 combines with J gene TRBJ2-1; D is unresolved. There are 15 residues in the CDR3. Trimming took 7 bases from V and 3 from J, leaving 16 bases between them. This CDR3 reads CASIPGSQNYNEQFF. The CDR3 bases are TGTGCCAGCATTCCCGGGTCCCAGAACTACAATGAGCAGTTCTTC.